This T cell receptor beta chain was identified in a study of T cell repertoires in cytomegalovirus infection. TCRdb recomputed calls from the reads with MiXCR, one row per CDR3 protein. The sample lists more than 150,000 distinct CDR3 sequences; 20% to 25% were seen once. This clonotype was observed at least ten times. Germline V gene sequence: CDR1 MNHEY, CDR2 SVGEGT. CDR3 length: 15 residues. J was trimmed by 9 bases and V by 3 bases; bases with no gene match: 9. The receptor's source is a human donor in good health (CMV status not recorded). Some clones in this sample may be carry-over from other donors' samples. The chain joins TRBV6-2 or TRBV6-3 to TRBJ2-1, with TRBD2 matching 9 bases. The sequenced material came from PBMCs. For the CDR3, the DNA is TGTGCCAGCAGTTATTTTGGTAGCGGGGGAAGTGAGCAGTTCTTC. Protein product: CASSYFGSGGSEQFF.